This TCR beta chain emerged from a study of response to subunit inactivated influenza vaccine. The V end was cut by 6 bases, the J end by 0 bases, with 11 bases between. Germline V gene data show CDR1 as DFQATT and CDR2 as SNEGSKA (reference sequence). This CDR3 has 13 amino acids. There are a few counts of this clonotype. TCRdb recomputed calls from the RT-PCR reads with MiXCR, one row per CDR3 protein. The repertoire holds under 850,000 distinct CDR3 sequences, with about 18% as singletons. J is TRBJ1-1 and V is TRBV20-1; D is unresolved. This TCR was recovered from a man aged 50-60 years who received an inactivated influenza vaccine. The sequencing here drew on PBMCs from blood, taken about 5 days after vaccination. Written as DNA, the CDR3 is TGCAGTGCCTCAACCAGGCTGAACACTGAAGCTTTCTTT. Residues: CSASTRLNTEAFF.